These T cell receptor beta chains were read from a single sample in a study of cytomegalovirus exposure and HLA in healthy donors. Libraries were prepared by immunoSEQ multiplex PCR; TCRdb keeps only in-frame clonotypes and omits some of them. This sample yields 200,000 to 250,000 clones, of which about 90% are seen a single time; around 12% belongs to the top ten. The sample consisted of PBMCs. The receptor source for this set is a man younger than 35 in good health and CMV-seropositive. CDR3s include the opening cysteine and the closing phenylalanine or tryptophan. A D gene is named only where the DNA matches it firmly. Expanded clones are given a class, and other clones once, few, many or no size at all.

v_gene	j_gene	d_gene	abundance	CDR3aa	CDR3nt
TRBV19	TRBJ2-1	TRBD2	NA	CASSIYSGSYNEQFF	TGTGCCAGTAGTATCTATAGCGGGAGCTACAATGAGCAGTTCTTC
TRBV9	TRBJ2-3	NA	once	CASSVQGGGTDTQYF	TGTGCCAGCAGCGTACAGGGAGGTGGCACAGATACGCAGTATTTT
TRBV5-1	TRBJ2-3	NA	NA	CASSSLPTDTQYF	TGCGCCAGCAGCTCCCTACCCACAGATACGCAGTATTTT
TRBV2	TRBJ1-5	NA	NA	CASSEGQNNQPQHF	TGTGCCAGCAGTGAGGGGCAGAACAATCAGCCCCAGCATTTT
TRBV11-2	TRBJ2-2	NA	NA	CASSPRTNTGELFF	TGTGCCAGCAGTCCCCGGACGAACACCGGGGAGCTGTTTTTT
TRBV5-6	TRBJ2-7	TRBD1	NA	CASSLGQGYTDEQYF	TGTGCCAGCAGCCTCGGACAGGGCTACACCGACGAGCAGTACTTC
TRBV5-4	TRBJ2-1	TRBD2	few	CASSLPSGRGNEQFF	TGTGCCAGCAGCTTGCCTAGCGGGAGGGGAAATGAGCAGTTCTTC
TRBV19	TRBJ2-1	TRBD2	NA	CASSIQAGVDEQFF	TGTGCCAGTAGTATACAAGCGGGAGTGGATGAGCAGTTCTTC
TRBV4-3	TRBJ1-1	NA	NA	CASSQDRPNTEAFF	TGCGCCAGCAGCCAAGATCGGCCGAACACTGAAGCTTTCTTT
TRBV2	TRBJ2-7	NA	NA	CASSNGRYYEQYF	TGTGCCAGCAGCAACGGGCGGTACTACGAGCAGTACTTC
TRBV5-4	TRBJ1-1	NA	NA	CASSWRDSTEAFF	TGTGCCAGCAGCTGGCGGGATAGCACTGAAGCTTTCTTT
TRBV19	TRBJ2-6	NA	once	CASSVISGANVLTF	TGTGCCAGTAGCGTAATCTCTGGGGCCAACGTCCTGACTTTC
TRBV30	TRBJ2-7	NA	NA	CAWSTGTHLEQYF	TGTGCCTGGAGTACAGGGACCCACTTAGAACAGTACTTC
TRBV19	TRBJ1-5	TRBD1	NA	CASSIGTASNQPQHF	TGTGCCAGTAGTATCGGGACAGCTTCCAATCAGCCCCAGCATTTT
TRBV6-5	TRBJ2-5	TRBD2	NA	CASSETSRETQYF	TGTGCCAGCAGCGAGACTAGCAGGGAGACCCAGTACTTC
TRBV16	TRBJ2-7	NA	NA	CASSQLGGGGYEQYF	TGTGCCAGCAGCCAATTAGGTGGCGGTGGCTACGAGCAGTACTTC
TRBV10-2	TRBJ2-2	NA	NA	CASSDPYLNTGELFF	TGCGCCAGCAGTGACCCATATTTGAACACCGGGGAGCTGTTTTTT
TRBV13	TRBJ2-6	NA	NA	CASSAQGYSGANVLTF	TGTGCCAGCAGCGCCCAGGGTTACTCTGGGGCCAACGTCCTGACTTTC
TRBV28	TRBJ2-3	NA	NA	CASILGGTDTQYF	TGTGCCAGCATCCTAGGGGGCACAGATACGCAGTATTTT
TRBV7-2	TRBJ1-5	TRBD1	NA	CASSSWTGGNQPQHF	TGTGCCAGCAGCTCCTGGACAGGGGGTAATCAGCCCCAGCATTTT
TRBV9	TRBJ2-7	NA	NA	CASSVGTALSYEQYF	TGTGCCAGCAGCGTAGGGACAGCCCTCTCCTACGAGCAGTACTTC
TRBV9	TRBJ2-1	TRBD2	NA	CASSVSAGGSVGEQFF	TGTGCCAGCAGCGTAAGTGCGGGAGGTTCGGTGGGGGAGCAGTTCTTC
TRBV19	TRBJ2-5	NA	NA	CASRSGGETQYF	TGTGCCAGTAGGTCTGGGGGAGAGACCCAGTACTTC
TRBV9	TRBJ2-1	NA	NA	CASSVDLYSYNEQFF	TGTGCCAGCAGCGTAGATCTTTACTCCTACAATGAGCAGTTCTTC
TRBV5-1	TRBJ2-1	NA	NA	CASSPGYNEQFF	TGCGCCAGCAGCCCAGGATACAATGAGCAGTTCTTC
TRBV29-1	TRBJ2-7	NA	NA	CSVRVQTYEQYF	TGCAGCGTCCGTGTTCAAACTTACGAGCAGTACTTC
TRBV2	TRBJ1-3	NA	once	CISSFSGNTIYF	TGTATATCGTCATTCTCTGGAAACACCATATATTTT
TRBV6-6	TRBJ1-2	NA	NA	CASSPQGGGYTF	TGTGCCAGCAGTCCACAGGGAGGTGGCTACACCTTC
TRBV5-6	TRBJ2-7	NA	once	CASSLALTGTLREQYF	TGTGCCAGCAGCTTGGCGTTGACAGGGACTCTGAGGGAGCAGTACTTC
TRBV6-5	TRBJ2-7	TRBD1	once	CASSYSGTGSYEQYF	TGTGCCAGCAGTTACTCCGGGACAGGGTCCTACGAGCAGTACTTC
TRBV7-9	TRBJ2-1	NA	NA	CASSLALDRNKDEQFF	TGTGCCAGCAGCTTAGCGCTGGATAGAAACAAGGATGAGCAGTTCTTC
TRBV5-1	TRBJ2-6	NA	NA	CASSLFPSQASGANVLTF	TGCGCCAGCAGCTTGTTCCCTTCACAAGCCTCTGGGGCCAACGTCCTGACTTTC
TRBV10-3	TRBJ2-7	TRBD1	few	CAISEGQGSYEQYF	TGTGCCATCAGTGAGGGACAGGGATCCTACGAGCAGTACTTC